The 18 T cell receptor beta chains in this list originate from one sample, sequenced in a study of blood T cell repertoires in COVID-19. The protocol was immunoSEQ multiplex PCR, while the TCRdb copy is restricted to in-frame clones and leaves out a portion. The sample records more than 300,000 clones, around 87% being singletons. The sample comprised PBMCs or T cells enriched from blood (not recorded which). Receptor source: a man aged 35 to 55 in a cohort exposed to, infected with or recovered from COVID-19 (not recorded which).

V gene TRBV29-1 combines with J gene TRBJ2-7; a possible D gene is TRBD2 (5 bases). CDR1 SQVTM and CDR2 ANQGSEA come from the germline V gene. The CDR3 is 14 amino acids. Trimming took 4 bases from V and 3 from J, leaving 16 bases between them. The CDR3 loop is CSVGLRGLRYEQYF. The CDR3 nucleotides are TGCAGCGTTGGGTTGCGAGGGTTGCGCTACGAGCAGTACTTC.

This chain joins TRBV19 and TRBJ1-6; 9 positions agree with TRBD1. Germline values: CDR1 LNHDA, CDR2 SQIVND (reference sequence). V shed 4 bases and J 7 bases; nucleotides not matched to a gene: 2. The CDR3 totals 14 residues. The CDR3 DNA follows: TGTGCCAGTAGTACGGGGACAGGGAATTCACCCCTCCACTTT. It translates to CASSTGTGNSPLHF. Variable domain in full (rest from reference TRBV19 and TRBJ1-6): DGGITQSPKYLFRKEGQNVTLSCEQNLNHDAMYWYRQDPGQGLRLIYYSQIVNDFQKGDIAEGYSVSREKKESFPLTVTSAQKNPTAFYLCASSTGTGNSPLHFGNGTRLTVT.

The chain employs TRBV7-9 and TRBJ2-5; D remains unclear. The CDR3 runs 13 residues. Between the trimmed V and J ends, which lost 2 bases and 3 bases, there was a span of 7 bases. Looked up from germline, CDR1 is SEHNR and CDR2 is FQNEAQ (reference sequence). The CDR3 DNA reads as TGTGCCAGCAGCTTATCGACAAAAGAGACCCAGTACTTC. It specifies CASSLSTKETQYF.

This clone has only one observation. The chain carries TRBV5-1 and TRBJ2-3; TRBD2 might be the D (6 bases). Trimming left V 3 bases short and J 3 bases short, with 14 bases between. In germline, CDR1 is SGHRS, CDR2 YFSETQ. The CDR3 runs to 15 residues. The CDR3 is CASSYSGVGTDTQYF. The CDR3 DNA is TGCGCCAGCAGCTACTCGGGAGTAGGAACAGATACGCAGTATTTT.

The rearrangement uses TRBV11-3 and TRBJ2-3; 8 nucleotides agree with TRBD1. This CDR3 is 14 amino acids long. Germline CDR1 reads SGHNT; CDR2 reads YENEEA. After removal of 5 bases from V and 2 bases from J, the junction contained 3 bases not matched to a gene. Here the CDR3 DNA reads TGTGCCAGCAGCCCGGGACAGGACACAGATACGCAGTATTTT. It codes for CASSPGQDTDTQYF.

This chain uses TRBV6-2 or TRBV6-3 with TRBJ2-1; 8 bases map to TRBD2. Germline trimming cut 4 bases from V and 5 bases from J; bases unmatched to any gene: 7. The CDR3 totals 15 residues. Germline CDR1 and CDR2: MNHEY and SVGEGT. CDR3 amino acids: CASSSPGTRHNEQFF. CDR3 nucleotides: TGTGCCAGCAGTTCCCCAGGGACTAGACACAATGAGCAGTTCTTC.

The rearrangement joins TRBV5-1 to TRBJ1-1; no clear D. The germline gives CDR1 SGHRS, CDR2 YFSETQ. CDR3 length: 13 residues. V was clipped by 4 bases and J by 2 bases, with 9 bases between them. DNA of the CDR3: TGCGCCAGCAGCCTTACAGTTAACACTGAAGCTTTCTTT. This translates into CASSLTVNTEAFF.

The genes are TRBV28 and TRBJ2-3; 7 bases are a match to TRBD1. Germline V CDR1 and CDR2: MDHEN, SYDVKM. The CDR3 has 15 residues. The J segment lost 2 bases and the V segment lost 2 bases, leaving 4 bases of the junction unmatched. CDR3: CASSLGGQLTDTQYF. Here the CDR3 DNA reads TGTGCCAGCAGTTTAGGGGGACAGCTCACAGATACGCAGTATTTT.

The chain recombines TRBV4-1 with TRBJ2-1; 8 bases map to TRBD2. Germline assignment: CDR1 MGHRA and CDR2 YSYEKL. With V trimmed by 1 base and J by 8 bases, 7 bases remained unmatched. The CDR3 is made up of 15 amino acids. CDR3 residues: CASSQVSGSMDEQFF. The CDR3 DNA sequence: TGCGCCAGCAGCCAAGTAAGCGGGAGTATGGATGAGCAGTTCTTC.

This chain uses TRBV27 with TRBJ1-3; perhaps TRBD1 as D (6 bases). This CDR3 has 15 residues. CDR1 is MNHEY and CDR2 is SMNVEV in the germline V gene (reference sequence). Trimming shortened V by 3 bases and J by 3 bases, and 12 bases separated the two germline ends. DNA of the CDR3: TGTGCCAGCAGTTTTACAGGGTTCGGTGGAAACACCATATATTTT. Translating gives CASSFTGFGGNTIYF.

The chain recombines TRBV19 with TRBJ2-1; TRBD1 is a possible D gene (5 bases). Deletions cut 6 bases from V and 7 bases from J, with 16 bases between. The CDR3 length is 14 residues. Germline CDR1 LNHDA, CDR2 SQIVND (reference sequence). CDR3 nucleotide sequence: TGTGCCAGTAGCTTCCCGACAGATTTAAATGAGCAGTTCTTC. This gives the protein CASSFPTDLNEQFF.

The chain's CDR3 is CASSRQGSGNTIYF. As DNA, the CDR3 is TGTGCCAGCTCACGTCAGGGTTCTGGAAACACCATATATTTT. This chain connects TRBV18 to TRBJ1-3; D may be TRBD1 (5 bases). The CDR3 covers 14 residues. Trimming shortened V by 4 bases and J by 1 base, and 8 bases separated the two germline ends. Germline CDR1 and CDR2: KGHSH and LQKENI.

The chain joins TRBV25-1 to TRBJ2-3; 9 bases are shared with TRBD1. The V gene's germline CDR1 is MGHDK and CDR2 SYGVNS. J was trimmed by 4 bases and V by 0 bases; bases with no gene match: 2. This CDR3 region has 15 residues. Here the CDR3 DNA reads TGTGCCAGCAGTGAATATGGGACAGGGTCAGATACGCAGTATTTT. Its protein product is CASSEYGTGSDTQYF.

V usage is TRBV19 and J usage is TRBJ2-1; 7 nucleotides match TRBD1. The V and J ends lost 7 bases and 2 bases, in that order; junction bases with no gene match: 8. The CDR3 is 15 amino acids. Germline V gives CDR1 LNHDA, CDR2 SQIVND (reference sequence). The CDR3 here is CASTVQDRPYNEQFF. The CDR3 DNA reads TGTGCCAGTACCGTTCAGGACAGGCCCTACAATGAGCAGTTCTTC.

This clone has just one count. V is TRBV9 and J is TRBJ2-1; 10 nucleotides line up with TRBD2. This CDR3 comprises 19 residues. V shed 0 bases, J shed 5 bases, and the junction held 14 bases outside the gene matches. The germline gives CDR1 SGDLS, CDR2 YYNGEE. The chain's CDR3 is CASSVALWTSGSVNNEQFF. For the CDR3, the DNA is TGTGCCAGCAGCGTAGCTTTGTGGACTAGCGGAAGCGTAAACAATGAGCAGTTCTTC.

The V gene is TRBV2, the J gene TRBJ1-5; D not resolved. The CDR3 spans 13 residues. The V gene lost 5 bases and the J gene lost 0 bases, with 5 bases spanning the gap. Germline CDR1 reads SNHLY; CDR2 reads FYNNEI. CDR3 sequence reads: CASSPDSNQPQHF. The CDR3 DNA is TGTGCCAGCAGTCCAGATAGCAATCAGCCCCAGCATTTT.

The chain is built from TRBV2 and TRBJ2-2, with 13 nucleotides matching TRBD2. The CDR3 runs to 15 residues. The V segment lost 7 bases and the J segment 4 bases; nucleotides outside the gene matches: 3. Germline lookup yields CDR1 SNHLY and CDR2 FYNNEI. The CDR3 nucleotides read TGTGCCAGCAAGGGACTAGCGGGGAGCACCGGGGAGCTGTTTTTT. Translated: CASKGLAGSTGELFF.

The chain recombines TRBV9 with TRBJ2-2, with 7 bases aligning to TRBD1. This CDR3 has 17 residues. The V segment lost 0 bases and the J segment 0 bases; nucleotides outside the gene matches: 5. Germline V gene sequence: CDR1 SGDLS, CDR2 YYNGEE. CDR3: CASSVAGQATNTGELFF. The CDR3 DNA follows: TGTGCCAGCAGCGTAGCCGGACAGGCCACGAACACCGGGGAGCTGTTTTTT.